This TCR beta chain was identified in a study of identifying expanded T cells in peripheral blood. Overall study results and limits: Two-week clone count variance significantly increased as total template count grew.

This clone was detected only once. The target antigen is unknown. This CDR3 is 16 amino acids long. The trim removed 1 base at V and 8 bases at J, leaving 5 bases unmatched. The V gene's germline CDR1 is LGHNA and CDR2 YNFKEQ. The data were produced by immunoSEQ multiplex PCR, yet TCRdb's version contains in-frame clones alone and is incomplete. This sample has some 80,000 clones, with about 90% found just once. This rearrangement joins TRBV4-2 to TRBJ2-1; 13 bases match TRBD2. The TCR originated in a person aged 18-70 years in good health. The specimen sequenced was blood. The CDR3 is CASSQGTSGRRHEQFF. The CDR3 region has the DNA TGTGCCAGCAGCCAAGGGACTAGCGGGAGACGCCATGAGCAGTTCTTC.